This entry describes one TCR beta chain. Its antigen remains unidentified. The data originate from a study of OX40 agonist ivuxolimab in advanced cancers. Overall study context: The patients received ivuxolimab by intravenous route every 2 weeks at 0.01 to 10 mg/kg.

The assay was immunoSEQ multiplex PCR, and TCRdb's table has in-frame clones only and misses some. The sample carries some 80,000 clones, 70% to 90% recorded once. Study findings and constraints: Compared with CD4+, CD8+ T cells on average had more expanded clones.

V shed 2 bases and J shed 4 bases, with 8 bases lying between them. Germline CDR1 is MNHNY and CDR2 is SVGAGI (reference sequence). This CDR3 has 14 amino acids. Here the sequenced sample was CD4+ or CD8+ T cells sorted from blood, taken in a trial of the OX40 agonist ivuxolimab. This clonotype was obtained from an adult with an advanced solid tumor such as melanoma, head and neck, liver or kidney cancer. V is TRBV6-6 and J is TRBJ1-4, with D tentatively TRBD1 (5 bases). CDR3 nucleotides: TGTGCCAGCAGTTACATCGACAGTAATGAAAAACTGTTTTTT. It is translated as CASSYIDSNEKLFF.